These 16 T cell receptor beta chains came from one sample sequenced in a study of T cell responses to AZD1222 COVID-19 vaccine. The data were produced by immunoSEQ multiplex PCR, yet TCRdb's version contains in-frame clones alone and is incomplete. The sample yields over 150,000 clones, approximately 90% seen once. The sequences come from peripheral blood, collected on day 0 of MenACWY control vaccination. The receptor source for this set is an adult in good health.

The chain couples TRBV30 to TRBJ2-7, with 10 bases that match TRBD2. Looked up from germline, CDR1 is GTSNPN and CDR2 is SVGIG (reference sequence). The CDR3 spans 12 residues. The ends lost 4 bases at V and 3 bases at J; junction bases unmatched: 0. CDR3 nucleotide sequence: TGTGCCTGGACTAGCGGGAGCTACGAGCAGTACTTC. Its protein product is CAWTSGSYEQYF.

The chain links TRBV7-2 to TRBJ2-7; D may be TRBD2 (5 bases). Trimming took off 2 bases at V and 4 bases at J, with 15 bases between the two ends. This CDR3 has 15 amino acids. Germline CDR1 reads SGHTA; CDR2 reads FQGNSA. In nucleotides, the CDR3 is TGTGCCAGCAGCTTACGGTGGGAGCGCCCGTACGAGCAGTACTTC. Translation: CASSLRWERPYEQYF.

The J gene is TRBJ2-2, the V gene TRBV27; possible D gene TRBD1, 5 bases. This CDR3 spans 17 amino acids. The germline V and J ends were trimmed by 3 bases and 4 bases, with 18 bases remaining between them. Germline assignment: CDR1 MNHEY and CDR2 SMNVEV (reference sequence). CDR3 DNA: TGTGCCAGCAGTTTTAGTCCAGGGATCGAACCCACCGGGGAGCTGTTTTTT. Translating it yields CASSFSPGIEPTGELFF.

The J gene is TRBJ1-2, the V gene TRBV2; D is undetermined. Trimming took 7 bases from V and 5 from J, leaving 14 bases between them. The CDR3 runs 13 residues. CDR1 is SNHLY and CDR2 is FYNNEI in the germline V gene. CDR3 in amino acids: CASTEETRYGYTF. In nucleotides, the CDR3 is TGTGCCAGCACCGAAGAGACCCGATATGGCTACACCTTC.

The rearrangement links TRBV9 to TRBJ1-3; D may be TRBD1 (6 bases). V was trimmed by 4 bases and J by 1 base, leaving 12 bases between them. This CDR3 has 15 amino acids. From germline, CDR1 is SGDLS and CDR2 YYNGEE. As DNA, the CDR3 is TGTGCCAGCAGCTTTTCAACAGGGTCTGGAAACACCATATATTTT. Its translation: CASSFSTGSGNTIYF.

The chain links TRBV3-1 (or the pseudogene TRBV3-2) to TRBJ1-2, with TRBD1 matching 9 bases. The germline CDR1 and CDR2 sequences are LGHDT and YNNKEL (reference sequence). This CDR3 has 15 amino acids. V was clipped by 4 bases and J by 2 bases; unmatched bases: 5. CDR3 amino acids: CASSLGQGRNYGYTF. The CDR3 coding sequence is TGTGCCAGCAGCCTCGGACAGGGGCGGAACTATGGCTACACCTTC.

V usage is TRBV24-1 and J usage is TRBJ2-2, with 11 bases that match TRBD1. Looked up from germline, CDR1 is KGHDR and CDR2 is SFDVKD. This CDR3 contains 16 residues. Germline trimming cut 5 bases from V and 9 bases from J; bases unmatched to any gene: 10. CDR3 residues: CATSALSGQGAWELFF. The CDR3, as DNA: TGTGCCACCAGTGCTCTCTCCGGACAGGGGGCTTGGGAGCTGTTTTTT.

This sequence joins TRBV6-2 or TRBV6-3 and TRBJ1-3; no firm D call. Germline values: CDR1 MNHEY, CDR2 SVGEGT. The CDR3 length is 16 residues. V was trimmed by 0 bases and J by 0 bases, leaving 9 bases between them. CDR3: CASSYSTVVSGNTIYF. CDR3 in DNA: TGTGCCAGCAGTTACTCGACGGTAGTCTCTGGAAACACCATATATTTT.

This CDR3 is CASSTYEQYF. CDR3 in DNA: TGTGCCAGCAGTACCTACGAGCAGTACTTC. The genes are TRBV2 and TRBJ2-7; D remains ambiguous. V was pared by 5 bases and J by 2 bases, with 1 base between. This CDR3 has 10 residues. Per germline, CDR1 SNHLY and CDR2 FYNNEI.

CDR3 residues: CSVDPGRRGYNEQFF. DNA of the CDR3: TGCAGCGTTGATCCGGGGAGAAGGGGCTACAATGAGCAGTTCTTC. This chain links TRBV29-1 with TRBJ2-1, with D perhaps given as TRBD1 or TRBD2 (5 bases each). Per germline, CDR1 SQVTM and CDR2 ANQGSEA. Trimming stripped 3 bases from V and 3 bases from J, with 15 bases between. CDR3 length: 15 residues.

V usage is TRBV10-3 and J usage is TRBJ1-2; D remains ambiguous. The CDR3 runs 12 residues. Per germline, CDR1 ENHRY and CDR2 SYGVKD. Trimming removed 6 bases at V and 1 base at J, with 6 bases between. The CDR3 region is CAIRGYNYGYTF. The CDR3 nucleotides are TGTGCCATCAGGGGATATAACTATGGCTACACCTTC.

With respect to this clone: The same CDR3 arises from other DNA sequences in this sample as well. The V and J genes are TRBV9 and TRBJ2-2, with D unclear. Trimming stripped 4 bases from V and 6 bases from J, with 7 bases between. The CDR3 spans 12 residues. Germline CDR1 SGDLS, CDR2 YYNGEE. The CDR3 here is CASSFRPGELFF. The CDR3 DNA is TGTGCCAGCAGCTTTAGGCCCGGGGAGCTGTTTTTT.

The rearrangement joins TRBV28 to TRBJ1-2; 7 bases align to TRBD1. There are 16 residues in the CDR3. Germline V gene lookup returns CDR1 MDHEN and CDR2 SYDVKM. The V segment lost 5 bases and the J segment 8 bases; nucleotides outside the gene matches: 17. The CDR3 loop reads CASSEAGGKGRGGYTF. CDR3 coding DNA: TGTGCCAGCAGTGAGGCAGGGGGTAAAGGGAGGGGCGGCTACACCTTC.

This clone was seen a single time. J is TRBJ1-2 and V is TRBV7-2, with TRBD1 identical over 10 bases. Trimming at V came to 5 bases and at J to 5 bases, leaving 11 bases not matched to a gene. Germline CDR1 and CDR2: SGHTA and FQGNSA. The CDR3 contains 16 residues. CDR3 DNA: TGTGCCAGCAGCCTGCAGAACCCGGGACAGGGGTATGGCTACACCTTC. Translating gives CASSLQNPGQGYGYTF.

The chain uses TRBV11-3 and TRBJ2-3; D uncertain. Trimming cost V 3 bases and J 0 bases, with 13 bases left between them. The CDR3 is 16 residues long. Germline V gene sequence: CDR1 SGHNT, CDR2 YENEEA. The CDR3 here is CASSFLTGPSTDTQYF. In DNA, the CDR3 is TGTGCCAGCAGCTTCTTGACCGGGCCTAGCACAGATACGCAGTATTTT.

The rearrangement uses TRBV27 and TRBJ1-3; TRBD1 matches at 7 bases. Looked up from germline, CDR1 is MNHEY and CDR2 is SMNVEV (reference sequence). This CDR3 is built from 14 residues. V was clipped by 2 bases and J by 8 bases; unmatched bases: 6. Written as DNA, the CDR3 is TGTGCCAGCAGTTTAAGGGGGCTTGAAGACACCATATATTTT. As protein: CASSLRGLEDTIYF.